This record looks at one T cell receptor (beta chain) sequence and its context. What it binds is not known. Per the germline V gene, CDR1 is SGHVS and CDR2 is FNYEAQ. The CDR3 contains 13 residues. V was cut by 0 bases and J by 4 bases, with 6 bases left in between. The time point: blood 2 weeks post-SBRT. Treatment in this sample: 15 Gy SBRT to primary tumor, nephrectomy 4 weeks later. TCRdb keeps only in-frame clones here, not all; method: immunoSEQ multiplex PCR. This sample yields roughly 120,000 clones, of which approximately 80% are seen a single time; 1.5% to 2% belongs to the top ten. The record originates from a study of radiation and T cells in renal cell carcinoma. Study conclusions and caveats: Pretreatment tumor biopsies were lacking, so baseline clonotypes are unknown.

The source material was blood, sampled from a patient whose treatment included radiotherapy and nephrectomy. The TCR was taken from a woman aged 55 to 70 with renal cell carcinoma. The chain links TRBV7-6 to TRBJ1-2; D not certain. CDR3 region: CASSLASGYGYTF. The DNA of the CDR3 is TGTGCCAGCAGCTTAGCGAGCGGCTATGGCTACACCTTC.